One and the same sample provided the 21 T cell receptor beta chains below, sequenced in a study of tumor-infiltrating lymphocytes in glioblastoma multiforme listed by TCRdb under 2017. Sequencing relied on an Illumina HiSeq 2500. Using a modified ARM-PCR protocol with multiple V-beta primers and a C-beta primer, the team built TCRB libraries from RNA through three nested multiplex PCR rounds. TCRdb itself trimmed the public reads at Q25 with fastp, ran MiXCR and retained productive beta chains. Rows are unified per CDR3 protein, each entry keeping the most common DNA and genes. Counted in this sample were 25,000 to 35,000 distinct CDR3 sequences; 50% to 75% of them appeared once. Around 33% of the sample comes from the top ten. Sequencing was performed on brain tumor tissue. These receptors were collected from a male donor with glioblastoma.

Of note for this clonotype: The CDR3 does not end in the conserved phenylalanine or tryptophan, so this is likely a read error. V is TRBV6-2 or TRBV6-3 and J is TRBJ2-5; 8 nucleotides align to TRBD1. CDR3 length: 14 amino acids. V lost 5 bases and J lost 5; bases outside the gene matches: 7. Per the germline V gene, CDR1 is MNHEY and CDR2 is SVGEGT. In DNA form, the CDR3 reads TGTGCCAGCAGTGACCTGACAGGGGCCGAGACCCAGTACTCT. Translating it yields CASSDLTGAETQYS.

A remark on this clonotype: Germline is not matched at one junction end, which may reflect a read error. This chain connects TRBV10-3 to TRBJ2-7; D possibly corresponds to TRBD2 (6 bases). Germline-derived CDR1 and CDR2 are ENHRY and SYGVKD. CDR3 size: 19 residues. The CDR3, as DNA: TGTGCCAACCGCTCCCAACTGAAGTCCGGGACTTTGAGTTCCTACGAGAAGTACTTC. Translated, it gives CANRSQLKSGTLSSYEKYF.

As to this clonotype: At one boundary the junction diverges from the germline segment, which might be a read error. The CDR3: CAWGVGIYGYTF. CDR3 nucleotide sequence: TGTGCCTGGGGTGTTGGTATCTATGGCTACACCTTC. V gene TRBV30 combines with J gene TRBJ1-2; D gene ambiguous. The CDR3 totals 12 residues. CDR1 GTSNPN and CDR2 SVGIG come from the germline V gene (reference sequence).

A note on this clonotype: Possible read error: a much larger clone is one base away. The chain employs TRBV11-2 and TRBJ2-1; D is perhaps TRBD1 or TRBD2 (5 bases each). CDR1 is SGHAT and CDR2 is FQNNGV in the germline V gene. Trimming cost V 5 bases and J 11 bases, with 16 bases left between them. The CDR3 length is 13 residues. CDR3 sequence reads: CASSVERGAKQFF. The CDR3 nucleotides read TGTGCCAGCAGCGTCGAGAGGGGTGCTAAGCAGTTCTTC. The full variable domain, completed using reference TRBV11-2 and TRBJ2-1, is EAGVAQSPRYKIIEKRQSVAFWCNPISGHATLYWYQQILGQGPKLLIQFQNNGVVDDSQLPKDRFSAERLKGVDSTLKIQPAKLEDSAVYLCASSVERGAKQFFGPGTRLTVL.

The chain recombines TRBV28 with TRBJ2-7, with TRBD1 matching over 9 bases. V was clipped by 2 bases and J by 3 bases; unmatched bases: 5. The CDR3 is 15 residues long. CDR1 is MDHEN, CDR2 SYDVKM, per germline. CDR3 amino acids: CASSLPGTGNYEQYF. The CDR3, as DNA: TGTGCCAGCAGTTTACCCGGGACAGGGAACTACGAGCAGTACTTC.

V is TRBV6-1 and J is TRBJ2-7; possible D gene TRBD1, 7 bases. Trimming left V 6 bases short and J 4 bases short, with 13 bases between. CDR3 length: 13 residues. From germline, CDR1 is MNHNS and CDR2 SASEGT. This CDR3 reads CASRQGSGYEQYF. DNA for the CDR3: TGTGCCAGCAGACAGGGGAGCGGGTACGAGCAGTACTTC.

With regard to this clonotype: The missing conserved phenylalanine or tryptophan at the end of this CDR3 makes a read error likely. The rearrangement joins TRBV4-1 to TRBJ2-1; D is uncertain. Looked up from germline, CDR1 is MGHRA and CDR2 is YSYEKL. This CDR3 contains 14 residues. The V end was cut by 1 base, the J end by 9 bases, with 13 bases between. In DNA, the CDR3 is TGCGCCAGCAGCCAAGGAAGAAACCTCTTTGAGCAGTTCTTG. Amino acids: CASSQGRNLFEQFL.

The chain joins TRBV29-1 to TRBJ2-7; 10 bases map to TRBD2. Germline assignment: CDR1 SQVTM and CDR2 ANQGSEA. CDR3 length equals 17 residues. With 2 bases clipped from V and 3 bases from J, the junction kept 13 bases outside the gene matches. The CDR3 region has the DNA TGCAGCGTTGAAATCCGGGACATATTAGCGGGAGGCTACGAGCAGTACTTC. Translated, it gives CSVEIRDILAGGYEQYF.

The V and J genes are TRBV7-3 and TRBJ2-1; D may be TRBD1 or TRBD2 (6 bases each). The CDR3 consists of 13 residues. The germline gives CDR1 SGHTA, CDR2 FQGTGA. The V end lost 5 bases, the J end lost 8 bases, and 13 bases lay between the germline ends. This chain's CDR3 is CASSLIRGDEQFF. CDR3 DNA: TGTGCCAGCAGCCTTATAAGGGGGGATGAGCAGTTCTTC.

Only a few counts were recorded for this clonotype. The rearrangement links TRBV7-2 to TRBJ2-2; 7 nucleotides match TRBD1. Germline values: CDR1 SGHTA, CDR2 FQGNSA. V lost 5 bases to trimming and J lost 0 bases; unmatched junction nucleotides: 6. This CDR3 comprises 16 residues. The CDR3 here is CASSTGTAANTGELFF. The CDR3 coding sequence is TGTGCCAGCAGCACGGGGACAGCAGCGAACACCGGGGAGCTGTTTTTT.

CDR3 nucleotides: TGTGCCAGCAGCTTATATCGGGGGAATCAGCAGTTCTTC. Residues: CASSLYRGNQQFF. The V and J genes are TRBV11-2 and TRBJ2-1; D might be TRBD2 (6 bases). Germline assignment: CDR1 SGHAT and CDR2 FQNNGV. This CDR3 is 13 amino acids long. Trimming took off 2 bases at V and 11 bases at J, with 13 bases between the two ends.

This sequence joins TRBV4-3 and TRBJ2-1, with 8 bases aligning to TRBD2. Germline values: CDR1 LGHNA, CDR2 YSLEER. CDR3 size: 17 residues. After removal of 3 bases from V and 3 bases from J, the junction contained 10 bases not matched to a gene. CDR3 DNA sequence: TGCGCCAGCAGCCAGGGTACGACGGGAGGGTTCTACAATGAGCAGTTCTTC. Translating it yields CASSQGTTGGFYNEQFF.

The J gene is TRBJ1-1, the V gene TRBV29-1; D gene uncertain. This CDR3 is 11 amino acids long. Per germline, CDR1 SQVTM and CDR2 ANQGSEA. The CDR3 protein is CSSSGDTEAFF. In DNA, the CDR3 is TGCAGTTCTTCTGGGGACACTGAAGCTTTCTTT.

A remark on this clonotype: This CDR3 is missing its conserved last phenylalanine or tryptophan, likely due to a read error. The chain links TRBV4-2 to TRBJ2-7; D remains ambiguous. From germline, CDR1 is LGHNA and CDR2 YNFKEQ. This CDR3 contains 15 residues. Trimming took 0 bases from V and 0 from J, leaving 9 bases between them. DNA of the CDR3: TGTGCCAGCAGCCAAGATTCCGTCAGCTCCTACGAGCAGTACCTC. This gives the protein CASSQDSVSSYEQYL.

This clonotype was detected ten times or more. This rearrangement joins TRBV7-8 to TRBJ1-5, with D possibly being TRBD1 (6 bases). The length of the CDR3 is 14 residues. Trimming took off 4 bases at V and 9 bases at J, with 16 bases between the two ends. Germline values: CDR1 SGHVS, CDR2 FQNEAQ. CDR3 nucleotides: TGTGCCAGCAGCTCCTCGGGAGGGACACGGCCCCAGCATTTT. Protein: CASSSSGGTRPQHF.

As concerns this clonotype: The junction differs from germline at one of its ends, possibly a read error. This rearrangement joins TRBV20-1 to TRBJ2-7; D remains unclear. The CDR3 loop spans 13 amino acids. Germline V gene sequence: CDR1 DFQATT, CDR2 SNEGSKA (reference sequence). CDR3 bases: TGCAGTGCTAGCGATACAACAAACTACGAGCAGCGCTTC. Translation: CSASDTTNYEQRF.

This rearrangement joins TRBV11-2 to TRBJ2-7; D gene unclear. The CDR3 sequence is 14 residues long. V dropped 5 bases and J dropped 2 bases, with 13 bases sitting between them. Germline CDR1 reads SGHAT; CDR2 reads FQNNGV. This CDR3 is CASSPLTDPYEQYF. CDR3 DNA: TGTGCCAGCAGCCCGCTGACGGACCCCTACGAGCAGTACTTC.

This clonotype was recorded many times. This rearrangement joins TRBV20-1 to TRBJ2-7; D remains ambiguous. CDR3 size: 13 residues. CDR1 and CDR2 (germline): DFQATT, SNEGSKA (reference sequence). V was pared by 0 bases and J by 6 bases, with 12 bases between. CDR3 region: CSAREAPATEQYF. DNA for the CDR3: TGCAGTGCTAGAGAGGCCCCAGCAACCGAGCAGTACTTC.

Worth noting for this clonotype: One end of the junction fails to match germline, which may point to a read error. The V gene is TRBV20-1, the J gene TRBJ1-4; unclear D gene. This CDR3 has 15 residues. Per the germline V gene, CDR1 is DFQATT and CDR2 is SNEGSKA (reference sequence). CDR3 sequence (DNA): TGCAGTGCTAGAATAGGAGGTACGACTAATGAAGAACTGTTTTTT. Translation gives CSARIGGTTNEELFF.

As for this clonotype: Germline is not matched at one junction end, which may reflect a read error. V and J are TRBV7-9 and TRBJ1-1; tentative D call: TRBD1 (6 bases). Germline V gene lookup returns CDR1 SEHNR and CDR2 FQNEAQ (reference sequence). The length of the CDR3 is 15 residues. For the CDR3, the DNA is TGTGCCAGGAGCTTAGTACAGGGAGGAATCGCTGAAGCTTTCTTT. It is translated as CARSLVQGGIAEAFF. The full variable domain, completed using reference TRBV7-9 and TRBJ1-1, is DTGVSQNPRHKITKRGQNVTFRCDPISEHNRLYWYRQTLGQGPEFLTYFQNEAQLEKSRLLSDRFSAERPKGSFSTLEIQRTEQGDSAMYLCARSLVQGGIAEAFFGQGTRLTVV.

The chain uses TRBV6-5 and TRBJ2-3; a weak D match, TRBD1 (5 bases). The V gene's germline CDR1 is MNHEY and CDR2 SVGAGI. Trimming stripped 5 bases from V and 1 base from J, with 10 bases between. The CDR3 is made up of 14 amino acids. The CDR3 here is CASSGAVGTDTQYF. The CDR3 DNA is TGTGCCAGCAGTGGGGCGGTCGGCACAGATACGCAGTATTTT.